These 6 T cell receptor beta chains originate from one sample sequenced in a study of cytomegalovirus exposure and HLA in healthy donors. The protocol was immunoSEQ multiplex PCR, while the TCRdb copy is restricted to in-frame clones and leaves out a portion. The table has 150,000 or so clones, roughly 89% seen once. Sequencing was done on a sample of PBMCs. These TCRs come from a woman in her twenties or thirties in good health and CMV-seronegative.

This sequence joins TRBV9 and TRBJ2-1; perhaps TRBD2 as D (5 bases). Trimming pared 0 bases from V and 10 bases from J, leaving 14 bases between. CDR1 SGDLS and CDR2 YYNGEE come from the germline V gene. This CDR3 spans 14 amino acids. CDR3 sequence: CASSVEARRGEQFF. The CDR3 nucleotides are TGTGCCAGCAGCGTAGAGGCTAGGCGCGGGGAGCAGTTCTTC.

The chain recombines TRBV5-1 with TRBJ2-3; 10 bases align to TRBD2. This CDR3 comprises 17 residues. In germline, CDR1 is SGHRS, CDR2 YFSETQ. The trim removed 7 bases at V and 2 bases at J, leaving 13 bases unmatched. CDR3 nucleotide sequence: TGCGCCAGCGGACCGGCCAGCGGGGGGGCCGACACAGATACGCAGTATTTT. This encodes CASGPASGGADTDTQYF.

The chain recombines TRBV6-5 with TRBJ2-3; 7 bases are shared with TRBD2. Germline values: CDR1 MNHEY, CDR2 SVGAGI. Trimming cost V 6 bases and J 5 bases; bases outside gene matches: 2. The CDR3 loop spans 12 amino acids. Here the CDR3 DNA reads TGTGCCAGCAGCCGGGGGGTAGATACGCAGTATTTT. This codes for CASSRGVDTQYF.

The rearrangement uses TRBV15 and TRBJ1-1, with unresolved D. V was clipped by 0 bases and J by 11 bases, with 22 bases between them. Germline V CDR1 and CDR2: LNHNV, YYDKDF (reference sequence). This CDR3 comprises 16 residues. The DNA of the CDR3 is TGTGCCACCAGCAGAGATAATAGACAAATATATGAAGTGGCTTTCTTT. Its translation: CATSRDNRQIYEVAFF.

This clone was counted between two and nine times. The chain links TRBV30 to TRBJ1-6, with unresolved D. Germline-derived CDR1 and CDR2 are GTSNPN and SVGIG (reference sequence). The CDR3 has 14 amino acids. V was clipped by 2 bases and J by 7 bases, with 12 bases between them. CDR3 sequence: CAWSPWAENSPLHF. The CDR3 region has the DNA TGTGCCTGGAGTCCATGGGCAGAGAATTCACCCCTCCACTTT.

CDR3 residues: CASSQAFSGTGNENEQFF. CDR3 coding DNA: TGCGCCAGCAGCCAAGCGTTCAGCGGGACCGGAAATGAGAATGAGCAGTTCTTC. This sequence joins TRBV4-1 and TRBJ2-1; 7 bases are shared with TRBD2. Losses at the gene ends were 1 base for V and 7 bases for J; bases not matched to a gene: 16. The V gene's germline CDR1 is MGHRA and CDR2 YSYEKL. CDR3 length equals 18 residues.